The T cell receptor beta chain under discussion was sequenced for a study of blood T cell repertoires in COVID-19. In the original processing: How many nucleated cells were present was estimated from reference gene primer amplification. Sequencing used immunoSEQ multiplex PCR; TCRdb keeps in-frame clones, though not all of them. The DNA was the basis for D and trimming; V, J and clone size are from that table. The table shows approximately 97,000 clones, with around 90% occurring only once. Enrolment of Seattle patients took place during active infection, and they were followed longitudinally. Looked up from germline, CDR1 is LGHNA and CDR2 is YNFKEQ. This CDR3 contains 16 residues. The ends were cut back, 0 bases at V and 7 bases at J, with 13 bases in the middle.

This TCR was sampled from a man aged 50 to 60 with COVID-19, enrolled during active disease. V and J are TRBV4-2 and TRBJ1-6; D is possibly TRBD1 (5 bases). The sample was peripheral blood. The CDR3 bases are TGTGCCAGCAGCCAAGATCTGCAGGGAGGCAATTCACCCCTCCACTTT. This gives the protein CASSQDLQGGNSPLHF.